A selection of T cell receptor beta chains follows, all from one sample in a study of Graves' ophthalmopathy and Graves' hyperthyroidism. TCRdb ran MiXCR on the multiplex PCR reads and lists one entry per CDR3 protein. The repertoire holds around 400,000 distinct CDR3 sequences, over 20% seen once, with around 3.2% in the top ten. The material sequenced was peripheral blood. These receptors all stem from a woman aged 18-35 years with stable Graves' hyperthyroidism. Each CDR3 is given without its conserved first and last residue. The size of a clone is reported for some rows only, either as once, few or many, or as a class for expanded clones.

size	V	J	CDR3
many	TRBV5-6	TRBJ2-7	ASSLGWGRGYEQY
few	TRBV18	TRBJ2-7	ASSLGQVGYEQY
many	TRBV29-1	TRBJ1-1	SVAGLRGTEAF
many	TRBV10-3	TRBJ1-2	AISGVRERGYT
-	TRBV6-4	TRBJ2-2	ASSDGETSGTGELF
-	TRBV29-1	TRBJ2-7	SGGLSSYEQY
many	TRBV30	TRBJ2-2	AWSAGAGELF
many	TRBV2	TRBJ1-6	ASRKRQGIWYNSPLH
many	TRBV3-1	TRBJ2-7	ASLNRGSYEQY
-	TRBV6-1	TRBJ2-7	ASSEGPSGVTEQY